This T cell receptor (beta chain) emerged from a study of shared T cell receptors in the human thymus. Sequencing was performed with immunoSEQ multiplex PCR; in TCRdb, only in-frame clones are kept and a portion is missing. The sample holds 650,000 to 950,000 clones; over 75% are singletons and the top ten take more than 0.01%. Germline CDR1 is MNHEY and CDR2 is SVGAGI. There are 15 residues in the CDR3. Trimming removed 6 bases from V and 5 bases from J; junction bases left unmatched: 10. These data also formed part of another study, on human thymus T cells. Turning to that study: Donors consisted of healthy Finnish infants (having corrective surgery for congenital heart defects). Resections from corrective heart surgery supplied the thymus tissue. Gene usage (both V and J) appeared biased in thymic and blood repertoires.

This receptor was identified in a girl less than two years old with a congenital heart defect. The chain employs TRBV6-5 and TRBJ1-1, with TRBD1 identical over 9 bases. The sequencing sample was made of thymocytes. Written as DNA, the CDR3 is TGTGCCAGCAGGAGCTTCGGGACAGGGAAAACTGAAGCTTTCTTT. Translated, it gives CASRSFGTGKTEAFF.